The subject of this entry is one T cell receptor beta chain. J was trimmed by 4 bases and V by 2 bases; bases with no gene match: 9. The CDR3 totals 17 residues. CDR1 and CDR2 from the germline V gene are KGHSH and LQKENI. These data are taken from a study of shared T cell receptors in the human thymus. Libraries were prepared by immunoSEQ multiplex PCR; TCRdb keeps only in-frame clonotypes and omits some of them. The profile shows around 67,000 clones, about 95% of them singletons. The gene calls are TRBV18 and TRBJ2-1, with TRBD2 identical over 9 bases. The sequenced material came from thymocytes. This TCR came from a human donor. The CDR3 reads CASSPIVAGDYYNEQFF. CDR3 DNA: TGTGCCAGCTCACCAATAGTAGCGGGGGATTATTACAATGAGCAGTTCTTC.